This is a list of T cell receptor beta chains from one sample in a study of blood T cells in healthy people across ages. Via MiXCR, TCRdb re-called the 5' RACE reads, giving one row per CDR3 protein. The profile shows about 1 million distinct CDR3 sequences, more than 40% of them singletons. Sample: blood. The receptor set was obtained from a woman aged 60-75 years in good health. CDR3s include the opening cysteine and the closing phenylalanine or tryptophan. Each record gives: clone size, D gene, J gene, V gene, CDR3 DNA, CDR3 protein. The D gene is left open where the match is weak. Clone size is given for some rows only: seen once, a few or many times, or a class if the clone is expanded.

size: .; D: TRBD1; J: TRBJ2-7; V: TRBV27; DNA: TGTGCCAGCAGTTTAAGTGCCCCGGGACAGGGGTACGAGCAGTACTTC; CDR3: CASSLSAPGQGYEQYF
size: few; D: TRBD2; J: TRBJ2-1; V: TRBV4-2; DNA: TGTGCCAGCAGCCAAGACCCTAGCGGGGACAATGAGCAGTTCTTC; CDR3: CASSQDPSGDNEQFF
size: .; D: TRBD1; J: TRBJ2-7; V: TRBV6-5; DNA: TGTGCCAGCAGCCGGACAGGGGGCGACGAGCAGTACTTC; CDR3: CASSRTGGDEQYF
size: many; D: .; J: TRBJ2-3; V: TRBV27; DNA: TGTGCCAGCAGTTTATCCCCGGTTACGGGCCAATATAAGCAGTATTTT; CDR3: CASSLSPVTGQYKQYF
size: few; D: .; J: TRBJ1-2; V: TRBV29-1; DNA: TGCAGCGTTGGGAATTTTGGGACATCGGACTATGGCTACACCTTC; CDR3: CSVGNFGTSDYGYTF
size: .; D: TRBD2; J: TRBJ2-7; V: TRBV13; DNA: TGTGCCAGCAAACTAGCGGGAGGGGACTACGAGCAGTACTTC; CDR3: CASKLAGGDYEQYF
size: .; D: .; J: TRBJ2-1; V: TRBV4-2; DNA: TGTGCCAGCAGTCCAGAGCGGAGTACGTACAATGAGCAGTTCTTC; CDR3: CASSPERSTYNEQFF
size: .; D: TRBD1; J: TRBJ1-4; V: TRBV20-1; DNA: TGCAGTGCCAGAGCCGGGACAGGTCTGAAAAAACTGTTTTTT; CDR3: CSARAGTGLKKLFF
size: .; D: TRBD2; J: TRBJ2-1; V: TRBV4-1; DNA: TGCGCCAGCAGCCAATCTAGCGGGATTCGGAATGAGCAGTTCTTC; CDR3: CASSQSSGIRNEQFF
size: .; D: .; J: TRBJ1-5; V: TRBV5-6; DNA: TGTGCCAGCAGCTTGGGGGACATCGAACCCCAGCATTTT; CDR3: CASSLGDIEPQHF
size: .; D: .; J: TRBJ2-7; V: TRBV7-7; DNA: TGTGCCAGCAGCTTGAAAGAGCTGGGGGAGCAGTACTTC; CDR3: CASSLKELGEQYF
size: .; D: .; J: TRBJ2-3; V: TRBV9; DNA: TGTGCCAGCAGCGTAAGAGTGACAGATACGCAGTATTTT; CDR3: CASSVRVTDTQYF
size: .; D: .; J: TRBJ2-3; V: TRBV5-1; DNA: TGCGCCAGCAACGCAACGGACCAAACAGATACGCAGTATTTT; CDR3: CASNATDQTDTQYF
size: few; D: .; J: TRBJ2-3; V: TRBV2; DNA: TGTGCCAGCAGGGGGGACAGCACAGATACGCAGTATTTT; CDR3: CASRGDSTDTQYF
size: .; D: .; J: TRBJ2-1; V: TRBV6-2/TRBV6-3; DNA: TGTGCCAGCGAAGAGGGTGGAGTCACCTACAATGAGCAGTTCTTC; CDR3: CASEEGGVTYNEQFF
size: many; D: TRBD1; J: TRBJ2-7; V: TRBV4-1; DNA: TGTGCCAGCAGCCAGGGACAGGGTAGCTACGAGCAGTACTTC; CDR3: CASSQGQGSYEQYF
size: .; D: TRBD1; J: TRBJ1-2; V: TRBV28; DNA: TGTGCCAGCAGCCAAACTTGGGACAGCTATGGCTACACCTTC; CDR3: CASSQTWDSYGYTF
size: .; D: TRBD2; J: TRBJ2-7; V: TRBV20-1; DNA: TGCAGTGCTAGGCCCGGGACTAGCTACGAGCAGTACTTC; CDR3: CSARPGTSYEQYF
size: .; D: .; J: TRBJ2-1; V: TRBV6-5; DNA: TGTGCCGTAGGAGGGGCAGGGATTGGGGAGCAGTTCTTC; CDR3: CAVGGAGIGEQFF
size: .; D: .; J: TRBJ2-5; V: TRBV3-1; DNA: TGTGCCAGCAGCCCGACCCCCAAAGAGACCCAGTACTTC; CDR3: CASSPTPKETQYF
size: few; D: .; J: TRBJ2-1; V: TRBV6-5; DNA: TGTGCCACCCGGTTTGGTAGCGCCTACAATGAGCAGTTCTTC; CDR3: CATRFGSAYNEQFF
size: few; D: TRBD1; J: TRBJ2-3; V: TRBV7-2; DNA: TGTGCCAGCAGCCCTAAAGACAGGGGGCGCGGCACAGATACGCAGTATTTT; CDR3: CASSPKDRGRGTDTQYF
size: .; D: .; J: TRBJ1-1; V: TRBV9; DNA: TGTGCCAGCAGCGTAGGCACCGTCTCCACTGAAGCTTTCTTT; CDR3: CASSVGTVSTEAFF
size: few; D: .; J: TRBJ2-5; V: TRBV20-1; DNA: TGCAGTGCTAGCGGGAGTATAGAGACCCAGTACTTC; CDR3: CSASGSIETQYF
size: few; D: .; J: TRBJ1-2; V: TRBV20-1; DNA: TGCAGTGCTAGAGATGCTGGCAGCCCTCACTATGGCTACACCTTC; CDR3: CSARDAGSPHYGYTF
size: .; D: TRBD2; J: TRBJ2-3; V: TRBV14; DNA: TGTGCCAGCAGCCAAGATTGGAGACTAGCGGGAAGTACAGATACGCAGTATTTT; CDR3: CASSQDWRLAGSTDTQYF
size: few; D: TRBD2; J: TRBJ2-1; V: TRBV2; DNA: TGTGCCAGCAGACCCCTAGCGGGAGTGTCCTACAATGAGCAGTTCTTC; CDR3: CASRPLAGVSYNEQFF
size: few; D: .; J: TRBJ1-5; V: TRBV6-2/TRBV6-3; DNA: TGTGCCAGCAGCTTCGGACGTCAAGTTAGCAATCAGCCCCAGCATTTT; CDR3: CASSFGRQVSNQPQHF
size: .; D: TRBD2; J: TRBJ2-5; V: TRBV2; DNA: TGTGCCAGCAGAGCGCTAGCGGGAGTATACAATGAGCAGTACTTC; CDR3: CASRALAGVYNEQYF
size: .; D: TRBD1; J: TRBJ2-1; V: TRBV20-1; DNA: TGCAGTGCAACTGACGGACAGGGCGGCCCTATCGGCGAGCAGTTCTTC; CDR3: CSATDGQGGPIGEQFF
size: many; D: TRBD2; J: TRBJ2-7; V: TRBV20-1; DNA: TGCAGTGCTACACGACTAGCGGGTCCTTACGAGCAGTACTTC; CDR3: CSATRLAGPYEQYF
size: many; D: .; J: TRBJ2-7; V: TRBV3-1; DNA: TGTGCCAGCAGCCAGGACAGCTACGAGCAGTACTTC; CDR3: CASSQDSYEQYF
size: few; D: .; J: TRBJ2-6; V: TRBV12-3/TRBV12-4; DNA: TGTGCCAGCACCCTCGGTGGGTCTGGGGCCAACGTCCTGACTTTC; CDR3: CASTLGGSGANVLTF
size: few; D: .; J: TRBJ2-2; V: TRBV6-6; DNA: TGTGCCAGCAGACCTAACACCGGGGAGCTGTTTTTT; CDR3: CASRPNTGELFF
size: .; D: TRBD2; J: TRBJ2-7; V: TRBV3-1; DNA: TGTGCCAGCAGCCAATTTGCTAGCGGGAGTTACGAGCAGTACTTC; CDR3: CASSQFASGSYEQYF
size: once; D: TRBD2; J: TRBJ2-3; V: TRBV5-1; DNA: TGCGCCAGCAGCAGGCAGGGAGGGGATACGCAGTATTTT; CDR3: CASSRQGGDTQYF
size: .; D: TRBD2; J: TRBJ2-1; V: TRBV6-5; DNA: TGTGCCAGCAGTTACGAGGGACTAGCGGGAGGCGGCGGCTCCTACAATGAGCAGTTCTTC; CDR3: CASSYEGLAGGGGSYNEQFF
size: .; D: .; J: TRBJ2-7; V: TRBV25-1; DNA: TGTGCCAGCTCCCCCAAGCGGGACGAGCAGTACTTC; CDR3: CASSPKRDEQYF
size: .; D: .; J: TRBJ2-5; V: TRBV20-1; DNA: TGCAGTGCGGGGACCCACAATGAGCAGTACTTC; CDR3: CSAGTHNEQYF
size: few; D: TRBD2; J: TRBJ2-4; V: TRBV20-1; DNA: TGCAGTGTTATTTTGGGACTAGGTAAAAACATTCAGTACTTC; CDR3: CSVILGLGKNIQYF
size: few; D: TRBD1; J: TRBJ2-1; V: TRBV7-6; DNA: TGTGCCAGCAGCTTAGCCATACTGGGACAGACCGATAAGGGTGAGCAGTTCTTC; CDR3: CASSLAILGQTDKGEQFF
size: .; D: .; J: TRBJ1-2; V: TRBV3-1; DNA: TGTGCCAGCAGCCAAGTTTCGGCCGTCTATGGCTACACCTTC; CDR3: CASSQVSAVYGYTF
size: .; D: .; J: TRBJ2-7; V: TRBV20-1; DNA: TGCAGTGCTAGAGATCCCCTACGGCAGGTAACCTACGAGCAGTACTTC; CDR3: CSARDPLRQVTYEQYF
size: .; D: TRBD1; J: TRBJ1-1; V: TRBV10-3; DNA: TGTGCCATCAAGGGACAGGAGGACACTGAAGCTTTCTTT; CDR3: CAIKGQEDTEAFF
size: few; D: .; J: TRBJ2-5; V: TRBV19; DNA: TGTGCCAGTAGTCTGAGGTGGGAGCAAGAGACCCAGTACTTC; CDR3: CASSLRWEQETQYF